This T cell receptor (beta chain) was sequenced in a study of cytomegalovirus exposure and HLA in healthy donors. Study conclusions and caveats: Cytomegalovirus status was reportedly diagnosed by the classifier with high specificity and sensitivity.

The CDR3 sequence is 14 residues long. Germline V CDR1 and CDR2: GTSNPN, SVGIG (reference sequence). Deletions cut 0 bases from V and 7 bases from J, with 13 bases between. Profiling relied on immunoSEQ multiplex PCR, and the TCRdb table lists in-frame clones only, not all of them. Among roughly 130,000 clones listed, 85% to 90% were seen once. The study drew the donors from its approximately 130-subject validation cohort, separate from the approximately 700-subject first cohort. A single count supports this clone. What it recognizes is unknown. The clonotype comes from a man in his thirties or forties in good health and CMV-seronegative. The chain employs TRBV30 and TRBJ2-4, with D possibly TRBD2 on 5 matching bases. The sequenced sample was PBMCs. Here the CDR3 reads CAWSVPGNVNIQYF. The CDR3 DNA reads TGTGCCTGGAGTGTACCGGGAAATGTGAACATTCAGTACTTC.